The 21 T cell receptor beta chains below were found in one sample sequenced in a study of blood T cell repertoires in COVID-19. Repertoires were generated with immunoSEQ multiplex PCR, while TCRdb's copy carries only in-frame clones and drops some. The sample comprises about 400,000 clones, about 87% of which are singletons, and approximately 2.9% rests with the top ten. Sequencing was performed on peripheral blood. These receptors were obtained from a human donor in a cohort sampled during active COVID-19.

This sequence joins TRBV5-1 and TRBJ2-3, with TRBD2 matching over 10 bases. CDR1 and CDR2 from the germline V gene are SGHRS and YFSETQ. There are 18 residues in the CDR3. V gave up 0 bases and J gave up 0 bases; unmatched junction bases: 7. CDR3 sequence: CASSLGLAGATSTDTQYF. CDR3 sequence (DNA): TGCGCCAGCAGCTTGGGGCTAGCGGGAGCCACTAGCACAGATACGCAGTATTTT.

The genes are TRBV4-1 and TRBJ2-1; 9 bases fit TRBD2. The V and J ends lost 3 bases and 10 bases, in that order; junction bases with no gene match: 13. Germline V gene lookup returns CDR1 MGHRA and CDR2 YSYEKL. The CDR3 sequence is 16 residues long. CDR3 nucleotides: TGCGCCAGCAGCCAGGGCCCGGGGCTAGCGGGGAAGGAGCAGTTCTTC. It is translated as CASSQGPGLAGKEQFF.

This chain connects TRBV21-1 to TRBJ1-4; TRBD1 is taken as the D call from the table, unchecked against the DNA. TRBV21-1 is a pseudogene. This CDR3 is built from 16 residues. The CDR3 reads CASSNADRAFNEKLFF. CDR3 coding DNA: TGTGCCAGCAGCAACGCCGACAGGGCCTTTAATGAAAAACTGTTTTTT.

The sample holds a few counts of this clone. The chain joins TRBV11-2 to TRBJ2-7, with 7 nucleotides matching TRBD1. The V gene end was trimmed by 6 bases and the J gene end by 4 bases; junction bases not matched to a gene: 3. The germline V gene has CDR1 SGHAT and CDR2 FQNNGV. CDR3 length equals 12 residues. The CDR3 sequence is CASRGTEYEQYF. The CDR3, as DNA: TGTGCCAGCAGGGGGACAGAATACGAGCAGTACTTC. Together with reference TRBV11-2 and TRBJ2-7, the CDR3 gives the full variable domain: EAGVAQSPRYKIIEKRQSVAFWCNPISGHATLYWYQQILGQGPKLLIQFQNNGVVDDSQLPKDRFSAERLKGVDSTLKIQPAKLEDSAVYLCASRGTEYEQYFGPGTRLTVT.

This clone has only one observation. CDR3 DNA sequence: TGCGCCAGCAGCAGTGGGACTAGCGGGGGCCTCTCCTACGAGCAGTACTTC. This codes for CASSSGTSGGLSYEQYF. The genes are TRBV5-1 and TRBJ2-7, with TRBD2 matching 14 bases. The CDR3 totals 17 residues. From germline, CDR1 is SGHRS and CDR2 YFSETQ. Losses at the gene ends were 4 bases for V and 0 bases for J; bases not matched to a gene: 6.

The chain is built from TRBV6-5 and TRBJ2-7, with 8 nucleotides matching TRBD1. V lost 8 bases to trimming and J lost 0 bases; unmatched junction nucleotides: 6. This CDR3 is built from 14 residues. The V gene's germline CDR1 is MNHEY and CDR2 SVGAGI. The CDR3 bases are TGTGCCAGCCGGGGACAGGACTACTCCTACGAGCAGTACTTC. This gives the protein CASRGQDYSYEQYF.

This clone has only a few counts. This chain connects TRBV19 to TRBJ1-1, with D unclear. Germline CDR1 and CDR2: LNHDA and SQIVND (reference sequence). V shed 3 bases and J shed 4 bases, with 6 bases lying between them. The CDR3 consists of 12 residues. In DNA, the CDR3 is TGTGCCAGTAGTATCAAGCCCACTGAAGCTTTCTTT. Translation: CASSIKPTEAFF.

The rearrangement joins TRBV5-4 to TRBJ2-2; D ambiguous. Trimming cost V 4 bases and J 2 bases, with 9 bases left between them. The CDR3 contains 14 residues. In germline, CDR1 is SGHNT, CDR2 YYREEE (reference sequence). As DNA, the CDR3 is TGTGCCAGCAGCCCTCAGACTAACACCGGGGAGCTGTTTTTT. Translated: CASSPQTNTGELFF.

The chain recombines TRBV7-9 with TRBJ2-3; possibly TRBD2 for D (5 bases). V lost 2 bases and J 6 bases, leaving 15 bases between the germline ends. Germline assignment: CDR1 SEHNR and CDR2 FQNEAQ (reference sequence). The CDR3 sequence is 15 residues long. The CDR3 reads CASSLLLAGSDTQYF. The CDR3 nucleotides read TGTGCCAGCAGCTTACTCCTAGCTGGCAGCGATACGCAGTATTTT.

This clone showed up just a few times. V and J are TRBV7-2 and TRBJ1-5; D remains unclear. Germline CDR1 and CDR2: SGHTA and FQGNSA. The ends were cut back, 2 bases at V and 1 base at J, with 6 bases in the middle. The CDR3 covers 14 residues. The CDR3 protein is CASSLYLSNQPQHF. For the CDR3, the DNA is TGTGCCAGCAGCTTATACCTAAGCAATCAGCCCCAGCATTTT.

The chain carries TRBV30 and TRBJ2-2; 7 nucleotides align to TRBD1. CDR1 is GTSNPN, CDR2 SVGIG, per germline (reference sequence). V lost 4 bases and J lost 0; bases outside the gene matches: 5. This CDR3 spans 15 amino acids. The CDR3 loop reads CAWNPGTANTGELFF. The DNA of the CDR3 is TGTGCCTGGAATCCCGGGACAGCGAACACCGGGGAGCTGTTTTTT.

The chain couples TRBV2 to TRBJ2-7; D possibly corresponds to TRBD1 (5 bases). Germline V gene lookup returns CDR1 SNHLY and CDR2 FYNNEI. CDR3 length equals 15 residues. V was cut by 8 bases and J by 4 bases, with 21 bases left in between. The CDR3 DNA reads TGTGCCAGCGCCATCTCGACAGCCTCAAAGTACGAGCAGTACTTC. Encoded protein: CASAISTASKYEQYF. Drawing the rest from reference TRBV2 and TRBJ2-7, the complete variable domain is EPEVTQTPSHQVTQMGQEVILRCVPISNHLYFYWYRQILGQKVEFLVSFYNNEISEKSEIFDDQFSVERPDGSNFTLKIRSTKLEDSAMYFCASAISTASKYEQYFGPGTRLTVT.

V and J are TRBV29-1 and TRBJ2-3, with a tentative D call TRBD2 (5 bases). The V and J ends lost 6 bases and 5 bases respectively, with 15 bases between them. The CDR3 is 13 amino acids. Germline V lookup: CDR1 SQVTM, CDR2 ANQGSEA. This chain's CDR3 is CSVGRVREDTQYF. CDR3 DNA: TGCAGCGTGGGGAGAGTACGGGAAGATACGCAGTATTTT.

The CDR3 here is CASRQGYAGELFF. CDR3 in DNA: TGTGCCAGCAGACAGGGGTACGCCGGGGAGCTGTTTTTT. This chain joins TRBV12-3 or TRBV12-4 and TRBJ2-2, with 7 positions matching TRBD1. The V segment lost 6 bases and the J segment 6 bases; nucleotides outside the gene matches: 4. The CDR3 extends over 13 amino acids.

This clone showed up just once. This rearrangement joins TRBV7-9 to TRBJ2-3; unclear D gene. Germline loops: CDR1 SEHNR, CDR2 FQNEAQ (reference sequence). With 5 bases removed from V and 5 bases from J, the gap between germline ends came to 11 bases. The CDR3 has 13 amino acids. Here the CDR3 DNA reads TGTGCCAGCAGCCCACCCAGGAAAGATACGCAGTATTTT. Its translation is CASSPPRKDTQYF.

The CDR3 loop is CASSTDREPGNTIYF. The CDR3 DNA is TGCGCCAGCAGCACCGACAGGGAACCTGGAAACACCATATATTTT. The V call is TRBV5-1, the J call TRBJ1-3, with 7 bases fitting TRBD1. The V and J ends lost 4 bases and 2 bases, in that order; junction bases with no gene match: 6. This CDR3 contains 15 residues. Germline loops: CDR1 SGHRS, CDR2 YFSETQ.

The chain is built from TRBV5-4 and TRBJ2-2; 9 bases align to TRBD1. Looked up from germline, CDR1 is SGHNT and CDR2 is YYREEE (reference sequence). V lost 0 bases and J lost 2; bases outside the gene matches: 2. CDR3 length: 16 amino acids. The CDR3 loop reads CASSLGGQGNTGELFF. CDR3 nucleotide sequence: TGTGCCAGCAGCTTGGGGGGACAGGGAAACACCGGGGAGCTGTTTTTT.

This clone has a single count. The CDR3 loop is CASSSSGGTYNEQFF. Here the CDR3 DNA reads TGTGCCAGCAGCTCTAGCGGGGGGACCTACAATGAGCAGTTCTTC. The chain has TRBV7-6 and TRBJ2-1; 11 positions agree with TRBD2. From germline, CDR1 is SGHVS and CDR2 FNYEAQ. With V trimmed by 4 bases and J by 2 bases, 1 base remained unmatched. This CDR3 has 15 amino acids. Full variable domain (remainder filled in from reference TRBV7-6 and TRBJ2-1): GAGVSQSPRYKVTKRGQDVALRCDPISGHVSLYWYRQALGQGPEFLTYFNYEAQQDKSGLPNDRFSAERPEGSISTLTIQRTEQRDSAMYRCASSSSGGTYNEQFFGPGTRLTVL.

This sequence joins TRBV5-1 and TRBJ1-2, with 8 bases identical to TRBD1. Trimming cost V 4 bases and J 5 bases; bases outside gene matches: 10. This CDR3 has 15 amino acids. CDR1 and CDR2 from the germline V gene are SGHRS and YFSETQ. The CDR3 region has the DNA TGCGCCAGCAGCCGGAACCCGGGACAGGATTATGGCTACACCTTC. Translated: CASSRNPGQDYGYTF.

The CDR3 sequence is CASIRDSFSYNEQFF. CDR3 sequence (DNA): TGTGCCAGCATTAGGGACAGCTTCTCCTACAATGAGCAGTTCTTC. V and J are TRBV6-5 and TRBJ2-1, with 7 bases aligning to TRBD1. Looked up from germline, CDR1 is MNHEY and CDR2 is SVGAGI. This CDR3 spans 15 amino acids. J gave up 0 bases and V 7 bases, and 6 bases lay outside the gene matches.

The chain is built from TRBV29-1 and TRBJ1-1; 7 positions match TRBD1. V was pared by 7 bases and J by 3 bases, with 5 bases of the junction left unmatched. Looked up from germline, CDR1 is SQVTM and CDR2 is ANQGSEA. The CDR3 has 12 residues. The DNA of the CDR3 is TGCAGCGCAAGGGGGCTCGACACTGAAGCTTTCTTT. It encodes CSARGLDTEAFF.